The following is a TCR beta chain sequence with its context. Its antigen is not identified. The data derive from a study of beta chain features in type 1 diabetes. Study observations and caveats: Compared with healthy donors, patients appeared to share more similar naive, central memory and regulatory TCRB repertoires. Patients with Type 1 diabetes showed moderately but significantly shorter TCRB CDR3s in all four CD4+ subsets. Shorter templates may be favored by PCR, equally so in patients and controls.

CD4+ naive, central memory, regulatory and stem cell-like memory cells were sorted via CD45RO/CCR7/CD25/CD127/CD95/CD27. Purity above 95% was achieved in all sorted populations. As every portion of the isolated RNA was reverse transcribed, the sequencing read expressed TCRB transcripts. Sequencing was performed with immunoSEQ multiplex PCR; in TCRdb, only in-frame clones are kept and a portion is missing. The sample carries a few hundred thousand clones, approximately 24% recorded once. V dropped 5 bases and J dropped 4 bases, with 15 bases sitting between them. CDR3 length equals 14 residues. Germline CDR1 is SGDLS and CDR2 is YYNGEE.

Sequenced input: naive CD4+ T cells from blood. This clonotype originated in a woman younger than 45 with type 1 diabetes. This sequence joins TRBV9 and TRBJ1-2, with D uncertain. CDR3 region: CASSLESLSYGYTF. CDR3 in DNA: TGTGCCAGCAGTCTAGAGAGCTTAAGCTATGGCTACACCTTC.